One and the same sample provided the 4 T cell receptor beta chains below, sequenced in a study of cytomegalovirus exposure and HLA in healthy donors. PCR amplification relied on 60 Vbeta primers (plus 13 Jbeta primers). This table comes from immunoSEQ multiplex PCR, and its TCRdb copy is limited to in-frame clones, with some not included. The data show about 190,000 clones, approximately 70% seen once. The sample taken for sequencing was PBMCs. These receptors were obtained from a woman aged 25 to 39 in good health and CMV-seropositive.

The V call is TRBV27, the J call TRBJ2-1; D call uncertain. In germline, CDR1 is MNHEY, CDR2 SMNVEV (reference sequence). The CDR3 has 15 amino acids. V lost 3 bases and J 0 bases, leaving 9 bases between the germline ends. CDR3 region: CASSLRLSSYNEQFF. The CDR3 nucleotides read TGTGCCAGCAGTTTGAGGCTTAGCTCCTACAATGAGCAGTTCTTC.

J is TRBJ2-1 and V is TRBV6-6, with TRBD2 identical over 13 bases. This CDR3 is built from 15 residues. CDR1 is MNHNY and CDR2 is SVGAGI in the germline V gene (reference sequence). The V gene end was trimmed by 6 bases and the J gene end by 6 bases; junction bases not matched to a gene: 5. The CDR3 sequence: CASRKGLAGLNEQFF. Written as DNA, the CDR3 is TGTGCCAGCAGGAAGGGACTAGCGGGACTCAATGAGCAGTTCTTC.

The genes are TRBV27 and TRBJ2-3, with D perhaps TRBD2 (6 bases). CDR3 length equals 13 residues. The germline V and J ends were trimmed by 5 bases and 5 bases, with 11 bases remaining between them. Germline V gene data show CDR1 as MNHEY and CDR2 as SMNVEV (reference sequence). The chain's CDR3 is CASSPGLRDTQYF. In DNA form, the CDR3 reads TGTGCCAGCAGTCCGGGACTTCGAGATACGCAGTATTTT.

V is TRBV7-2 and J is TRBJ1-2, with TRBD1 as a possible D gene (5 bases). The V end lost 6 bases, the J end lost 4 bases, and 9 bases lay between the germline ends. Germline V gives CDR1 SGHTA, CDR2 FQGNSA. The CDR3 has 12 amino acids. Written as DNA, the CDR3 is TGTGCCAGCAGTAGGGGAGGCTATGGCTACACCTTC. It is translated as CASSRGGYGYTF.